The source of this T cell receptor beta chain is a study of PD-1 blockade in classical Hodgkin lymphoma. Trimming took 4 bases from V and 3 from J; bases not matched to a gene: 3. This CDR3 contains 15 residues. Germline CDR1 and CDR2: SGHDN and FVKESK. Assay: immunoSEQ multiplex PCR; the TCRdb copy retains only in-frame clones and omits some. The profile covers about 93,000 clones, with roughly 76% appearing a single time and 16% taken by the ten largest. Every patient was affected by relapse after autologous stem cell transplantation, while exposure to brentuximab vedotin was not uniform. This specimen was peripheral blood mononuclear cells (PBMCs), taken before the second cycle of nivolumab. The rearrangement links TRBV14 to TRBJ2-1; TRBD2 aligns across 10 bases. The origin of this receptor is a human donor with classical Hodgkin lymphoma. The CDR3 protein is CASSRAGGVYNEQFF. The CDR3 nucleotides read TGTGCCAGCAGCCGAGCGGGAGGGGTCTACAATGAGCAGTTCTTC.